Listed below are T cell receptor beta chains from one sample, sequenced in a study of breast tumors, draining lymph nodes, adjacent tissues. One entry per CDR3 protein, called by TCRdb with MiXCR from the multiplex PCR reads. The sample has tens of thousands of distinct CDR3 sequences, about 41% seen once. Specimen: breast tumor tissue. Receptor source: a female donor with breast cancer. Some clones in this sample may be carry-over from other donors' samples. Each CDR3 is given with its conserved first and last residue. A D gene is named only where the DNA matches it firmly. A row's size may be missing; if present it is once, few, many or a size class.

v_call	d_call	j_call	clone_size	cdr3_nt	cdr3_aa
TRBV13	.	TRBJ1-6	.	TGTGCCAGCAGACCAAGTGGCCTAGGGGGTGAAAAAGTCACCCTCCACTTT	CASRPSGLGGEKVTLHF
TRBV20-1	.	TRBJ2-1	many	TGCAGTGCTAGAGACCTTCGGACGCGCCATGAGCAGTTCTTC	CSARDLRTRHEQFF
TRBV4-2	.	TRBJ2-4	.	TGTGCCAGCAGCGAACGGGTAAACAAAAACATTCAGTACTTC	CASSERVNKNIQYF
TRBV25-1	TRBD1	TRBJ2-3	.	TGTGCCAGCAGTGATCTAGGGACAGGGGGCCTGGATACGCAGTATTTT	CASSDLGTGGLDTQYF
TRBV12-3/TRBV12-4	.	TRBJ1-4	.	TGTGCCAGCAGTTTAACAGGGGAAAAACTGTTTTTT	CASSLTGEKLFF
TRBV12-3/TRBV12-4	.	TRBJ1-2	many	TGTGCCAGCAGTTTTTTGGTTTATGGGTATGGCTACACCTTC	CASSFLVYGYGYTF
TRBV19	TRBD2	TRBJ2-1	few	TGTGCCAGTAGTATAGTCCGAGCGGGAACCACCTACAATGAGCAGTTCTTC	CASSIVRAGTTYNEQFF
TRBV11-2	.	TRBJ2-1	many	TGTGCCAGCAGGTTCCCTGGGCGGAGAGACAATGAGCAGTTCTTC	CASRFPGRRDNEQFF
TRBV9	.	TRBJ2-2	many	TGTGCCAGCAGCGTAGAAGTCGGGCACACCGGGGAGCTGTTTTTT	CASSVEVGHTGELFF
TRBV15	TRBD2	TRBJ2-5	few	TGTGCCACCAGCAGCAGGACTAGCGGCTCTATCGGCTTC	CATSSRTSGSIGF
TRBV3-1	TRBD2	TRBJ2-1	.	TGTGCCAGCAGCCAAGGACTAGCAGTATACAATGAGCAGTTCTTC	CASSQGLAVYNEQFF
TRBV5-1	TRBD2	TRBJ2-7	.	TGCGCCAGCAGCTCACTAGCGAGATCCTACGAGCAGTACTTC	CASSSLARSYEQYF
TRBV20-1	TRBD2	TRBJ2-3	.	TGCAGTGCTGGGGTACTAGCGGGGAGCACAGATACGCAGTATTTT	CSAGVLAGSTDTQYF
TRBV20-1	TRBD2	TRBJ2-5	medium-sized	TGCAGTGCTAGGCCCGGGACTAGAACACAAGAGACCCAGTACTTC	CSARPGTRTQETQYF
TRBV30	.	TRBJ1-5	many	TGTGCCTGGAGTGTTGGGGGTCGTCAGCCCCAGCATTTT	CAWSVGGRQPQHF
TRBV9	.	TRBJ2-2	many	TGTGCCAGCAGCACACGACGTACCGGGGAGCTGTTTTTT	CASSTRRTGELFF
TRBV29-1	.	TRBJ1-2	.	TGCAGCGTTGTAAGGGATGGCTACACCTTC	CSVVRDGYTF
TRBV18	TRBD1	TRBJ1-5	.	TGTGCCAGCTCCCTTGGGACAGGTAATCAGCCCCAGCATTTT	CASSLGTGNQPQHF
TRBV12-3/TRBV12-4	.	TRBJ2-3	.	TGTGCCAGCAGCACAGGGAGGGCAGATACGCAGTATTTT	CASSTGRADTQYF
TRBV7-2	TRBD2	TRBJ2-6	.	TGTGCCAGCAGCTCACGACTAGCGGGATGCTCTGGGGCCAACGTCCTGACTTTC	CASSSRLAGCSGANVLTF
TRBV6-6	.	TRBJ1-4	many	TGTGCCAGCAGTTACTCAAATTTAAAAGGGTCTAATGAAAAACTGTTTTTT	CASSYSNLKGSNEKLFF
TRBV6-5	.	TRBJ2-7	.	TGTGCCAGCGGTAGGGGGGCCTACGAGCAGTACTTC	CASGRGAYEQYF
TRBV19	TRBD1	TRBJ2-5	large	TGTGCCAGTAGTATTAGGGGACAGGGCGAGACCCAGTACTTC	CASSIRGQGETQYF
TRBV28	.	TRBJ2-2	.	TGTGCCAGCAGTTTAGAGGGGGGGCGGAGCACCGGGGAGCTGTTTTTT	CASSLEGGRSTGELFF
TRBV5-8	.	TRBJ2-1	.	TGTGCCAGCGGCTCAGTAGGGTACAATGAGCAGTTCTTC	CASGSVGYNEQFF
TRBV4-1	.	TRBJ2-1	once	TGCGCCAGCAGCCCCAGGTCACCCTACAATGAGCAGTTCTTC	CASSPRSPYNEQFF
TRBV6-5	TRBD2	TRBJ2-1	.	TGTGCCAGCAGTAATCTTCGGACTAGCTTGAACTACAATGAGCAGTTCTTC	CASSNLRTSLNYNEQFF
TRBV10-1	.	TRBJ2-6	.	TGCGCCAGCAGCCGGGGTTCTGGGGCCAACGTCCTGACTTTC	CASSRGSGANVLTF
TRBV2	.	TRBJ2-5	many	TGTGCCAGCAGTAACGATAATCGGGGAGGTACGGAGACCCAGTACTTC	CASSNDNRGGTETQYF
TRBV30	TRBD2	TRBJ2-7	medium-sized	TGTGCCTGGAGCGGGGGGTTGTCCGGGTACGAGCAGTACTTC	CAWSGGLSGYEQYF
TRBV20-1	TRBD2	TRBJ2-3	.	TGCAGTGCTCCCAGACTAGCGGGCGCCACAGATACGCAGTATTTT	CSAPRLAGATDTQYF
TRBV2	.	TRBJ2-7	many	TGTGCCAGCATTACGAGTCCTCTCACCTACGAGCAGTACTTC	CASITSPLTYEQYF
TRBV2	.	TRBJ1-2	many	TGTGCCAGCACCCTAGGCGTCTATGGCTACACCTTC	CASTLGVYGYTF